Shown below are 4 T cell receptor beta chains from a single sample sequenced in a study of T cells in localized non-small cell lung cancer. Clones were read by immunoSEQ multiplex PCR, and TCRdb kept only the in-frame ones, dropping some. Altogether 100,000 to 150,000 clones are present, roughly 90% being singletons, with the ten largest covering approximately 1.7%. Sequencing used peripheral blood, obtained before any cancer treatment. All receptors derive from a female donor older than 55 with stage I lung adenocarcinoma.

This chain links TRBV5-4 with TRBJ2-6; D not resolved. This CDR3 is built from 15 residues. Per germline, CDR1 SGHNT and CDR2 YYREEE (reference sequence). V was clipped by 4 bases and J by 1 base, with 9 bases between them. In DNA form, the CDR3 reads TGTGCCAGCAGCGCAGACCCTTCTGGGGCCAACGTCCTGACTTTC. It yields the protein CASSADPSGANVLTF. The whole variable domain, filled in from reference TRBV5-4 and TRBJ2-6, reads ETGVTQSPTHLIKTRGQQVTLRCSSQSGHNTVSWYQQALGQGPQFIFQYYREEENGRGNFPPRFSGLQFPNYSSELNVNALELDDSALYLCASSADPSGANVLTFGAGSRLTVL.

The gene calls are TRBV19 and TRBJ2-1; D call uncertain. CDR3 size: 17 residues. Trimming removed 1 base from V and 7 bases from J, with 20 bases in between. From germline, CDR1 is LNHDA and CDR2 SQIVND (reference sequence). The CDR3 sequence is CASSIGVVPGSWNEQFF. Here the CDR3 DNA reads TGTGCCAGTAGTATAGGGGTAGTTCCCGGATCATGGAATGAGCAGTTCTTC. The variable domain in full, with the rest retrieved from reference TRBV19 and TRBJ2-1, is DGGITQSPKYLFRKEGQNVTLSCEQNLNHDAMYWYRQDPGQGLRLIYYSQIVNDFQKGDIAEGYSVSREKKESFPLTVTSAQKNPTAFYLCASSIGVVPGSWNEQFFGPGTRLTVL.

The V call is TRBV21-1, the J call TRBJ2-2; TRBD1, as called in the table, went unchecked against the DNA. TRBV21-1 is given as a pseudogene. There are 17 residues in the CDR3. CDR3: CASSQDRGHSNTGELFF. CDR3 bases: TGTGCCAGCAGTCAGGACAGGGGACATTCCAACACCGGGGAGCTGTTTTTT.

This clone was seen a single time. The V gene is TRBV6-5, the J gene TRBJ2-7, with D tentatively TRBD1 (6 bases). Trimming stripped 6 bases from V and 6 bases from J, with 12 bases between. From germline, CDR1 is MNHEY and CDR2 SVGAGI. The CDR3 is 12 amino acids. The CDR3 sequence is CASREQGFEQYF. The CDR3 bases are TGTGCCAGCAGAGAACAGGGCTTCGAGCAGTACTTC.